This T cell receptor beta chain stems from a study of control samples from healthy donors and cancer patients. Clones were sequenced by immunoSEQ multiplex PCR, and TCRdb holds only the in-frame ones, with some missing. Of some 130,000 clones in the sample, approximately 94% were seen once. V shed 4 bases and J shed 0 bases, with 24 bases lying between them. Per the germline V gene, CDR1 is MNHEY and CDR2 is SVGEGT. The CDR3 loop spans 19 amino acids. V gene TRBV6-2 or TRBV6-3 combines with J gene TRBJ2-5; the D gene is possibly TRBD2 (6 bases). The source of this sequence is a young man in good health. Sequencing was performed on blood. CDR3 coding DNA: TGTGCCAGCAGTTGGAATCGGGGGATAAGGGACTCGGACCAAGAGACCCAGTACTTC. It yields the protein CASSWNRGIRDSDQETQYF.